A selection of T cell receptor beta chains follows, all from one sample in a study of shared clonotypes between healthy human individuals. Using immunoSEQ multiplex PCR, the repertoire was profiled, and TCRdb retains in-frame clones only, with some absent. The data contain about 490,000 clones, around 80% of them singletons. The specimen was PBMCs. Source of these receptors: a woman aged 40 to 55 in good health. Some clones in this sample may be carry-over from other donors' samples. CDR3s leave out the opening cysteine and the closing phenylalanine or tryptophan.

v_call cdr3_aa
TRBV15 ATSQEPRTGDTQY
TRBV30 AWRFSGSPYEQY
TRBV2 ASSRDLHGNQPQH
TRBV5-1 ASSIAGTGDEQY
TRBV5-1 ASSANPQGVFGNTIY
TRBV7-9 ASSLKAIPHEQF
TRBV4-2 ASSPAAGTDTQY
TRBV28 ASSLLQGWSEAF
TRBV27 ASSYRDGYEQY
TRBV30 AWSPGGDTQY
TRBV28 ASRGSNVGGEQY
TRBV7-9 ASSPTQDTQY
TRBV19 ASSIAASESSYEQY
TRBV28 ASSLFDVRGEDQPQH
TRBV28 ASTRQTGESNYGYT
TRBV6-5 ASSSLAGGQDEQY
TRBV7-3 ASSLSTAGAGDTQY
TRBV11-3 ASSLYRVNTEAF
TRBV11-2 ASSRNPSGETQY
TRBV18 ASSSQQGAEEKLF
TRBV6-5 ASSYSRSVGNYEQY
TRBV13 ASSPQGGVTGELF
TRBV29-1 SVEKLAGNTGELF
TRBV7-8 ASSLVASSYNEQF
TRBV9 ASSPSAGDRTDTQY
TRBV4-1 ASSQDRTSYTIDTQY
TRBV9 ASSVSQGGEEKLF
TRBV30 AWSVGLGLAGGNEQF